This T cell receptor beta chain was observed in a study of tumor T cells in aggressive B-cell lymphoma (dated by TCRdb to the late 2010s). Libraries were prepared through the immunoSEQ multiplex PCR assay. In its TCRdb copy, this immuneACCESS table keeps in-frame sequences only and misses some clones. Where compared with another copy, unresolved V genes explain less than half of these, and the others have no known cause. Within this sample are 1,500 to 2,000 clones, with about 88% of them counted one time only. Of the sample, roughly a tenth falls within the top ten clones. The CDR3 has 14 amino acids, counting the end cysteine and phenylalanine. CDR3 DNA only is kept here, 42 bases in frame from base 1. Based on the germline V gene (reference sequence), the CDR1 and CDR2 sequences are SEHNR and FQNEAQ. A distance of 13 bases separates the germline ends of V and J, which lose 7 bases and 1 base respectively.

As regards this clone: Its antigen remains undetermined. Base qualities were left out, and no much larger clone turns up one base away.

The TCR was taken from an adult with diffuse large B cell lymphoma. The sample taken for sequencing was tumor tissue. The rearrangement combines TRBV7-9 with TRBJ2-5; TRBD2 might be the D gene, on 5 matching bases. The CDR3 is CASTFAGSQETQYF. The DNA sequence is given as TGTGCCAGCACATTCGCGGGCTCCCAAGAGACCCAGTACTTC.